This note documents a single T cell receptor (beta chain) sequence. Assay used: immunoSEQ multiplex PCR; TCRdb lists only in-frame clones, some missing. The data contain 130,000 to 150,000 clones, approximately 80% of them singletons. These data belong to a study of blood T cell repertoires in COVID-19. The CDR3 runs to 15 residues. Germline CDR1 and CDR2: LNHDA and SQIVND (reference sequence). V shed 5 bases and J 7 bases; nucleotides not matched to a gene: 6. Sequencing was performed on peripheral blood. The origin of this receptor is a human donor in a cohort sampled during active COVID-19. The rearrangement uses TRBV19 and TRBJ2-1; TRBD2 matches at 12 bases. The CDR3 sequence: CASSGGLAGRNEQFF. CDR3 nucleotides: TGTGCCAGTAGTGGAGGACTAGCGGGACGGAATGAGCAGTTCTTC.